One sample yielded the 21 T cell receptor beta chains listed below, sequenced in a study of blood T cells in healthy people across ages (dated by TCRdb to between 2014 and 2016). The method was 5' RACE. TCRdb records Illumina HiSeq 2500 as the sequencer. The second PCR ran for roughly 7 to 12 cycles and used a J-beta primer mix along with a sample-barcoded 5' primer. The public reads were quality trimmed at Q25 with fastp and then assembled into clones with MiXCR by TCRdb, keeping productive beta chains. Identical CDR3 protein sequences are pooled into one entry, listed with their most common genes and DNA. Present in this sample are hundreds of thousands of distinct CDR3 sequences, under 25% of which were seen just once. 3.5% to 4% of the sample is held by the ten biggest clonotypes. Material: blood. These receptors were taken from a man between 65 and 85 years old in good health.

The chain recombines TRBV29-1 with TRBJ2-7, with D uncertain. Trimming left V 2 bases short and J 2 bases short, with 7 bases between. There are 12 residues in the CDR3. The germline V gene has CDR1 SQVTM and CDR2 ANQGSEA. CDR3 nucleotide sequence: TGCAGCGTTGAATTGGCGACCTACGAGCAGTACTTC. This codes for CSVELATYEQYF.

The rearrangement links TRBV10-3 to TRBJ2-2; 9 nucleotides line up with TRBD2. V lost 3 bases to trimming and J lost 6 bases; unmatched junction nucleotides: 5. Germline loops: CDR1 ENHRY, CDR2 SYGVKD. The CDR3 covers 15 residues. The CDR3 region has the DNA TGTGCCATCAGTGAATCTACTAGCGGGTCCGGGGAGCTGTTTTTT. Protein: CAISESTSGSGELFF.

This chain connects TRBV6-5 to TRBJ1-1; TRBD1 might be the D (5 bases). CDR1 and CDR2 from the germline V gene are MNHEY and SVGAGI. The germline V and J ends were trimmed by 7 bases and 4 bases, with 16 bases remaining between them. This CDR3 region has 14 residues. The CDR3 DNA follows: TGTGCCAGCACCTCGGGGGTAGGCGGCACTGAAGCTTTCTTT. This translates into CASTSGVGGTEAFF.

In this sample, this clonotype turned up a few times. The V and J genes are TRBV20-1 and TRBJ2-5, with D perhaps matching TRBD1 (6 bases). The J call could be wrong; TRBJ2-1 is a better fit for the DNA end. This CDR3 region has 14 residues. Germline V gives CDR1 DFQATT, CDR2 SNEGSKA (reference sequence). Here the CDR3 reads CSASGGGRYNEQFF. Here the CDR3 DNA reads TGCAGTGCTAGTGGTGGGGGCAGATACAATGAGCAGTTCTTC.

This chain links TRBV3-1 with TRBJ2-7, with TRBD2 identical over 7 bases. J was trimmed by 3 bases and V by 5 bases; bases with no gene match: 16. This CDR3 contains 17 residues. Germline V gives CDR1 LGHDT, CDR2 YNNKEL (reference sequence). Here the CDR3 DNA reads TGTGCCAGCAGCTTCTCCGGGACTAAGGCCAACTTCTACGAGCAGTACTTC. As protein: CASSFSGTKANFYEQYF.

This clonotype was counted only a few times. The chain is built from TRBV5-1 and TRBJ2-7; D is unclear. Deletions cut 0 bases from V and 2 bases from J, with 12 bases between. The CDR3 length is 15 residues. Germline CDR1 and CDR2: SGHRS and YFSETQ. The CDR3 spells CASSLDSSSTYEQYF. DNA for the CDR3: TGCGCCAGCAGCTTGGACTCCTCGTCCACCTACGAGCAGTACTTC.

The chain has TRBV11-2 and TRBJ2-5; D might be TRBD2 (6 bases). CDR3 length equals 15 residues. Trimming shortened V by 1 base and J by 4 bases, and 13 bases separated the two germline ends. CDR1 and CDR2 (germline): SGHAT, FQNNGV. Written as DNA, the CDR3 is TGTGCCAGCAGCTTAGCGGGAGTGTTAGGAGAGACCCAGTACTTC. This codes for CASSLAGVLGETQYF.

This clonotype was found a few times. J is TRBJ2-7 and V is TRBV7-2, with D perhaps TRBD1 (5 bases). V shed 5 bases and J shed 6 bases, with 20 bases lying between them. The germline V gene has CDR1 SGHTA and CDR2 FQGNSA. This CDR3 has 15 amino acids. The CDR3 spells CASSPGLVLTVEQYF. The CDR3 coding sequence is TGTGCCAGCAGCCCAGGGTTAGTGCTGACTGTCGAGCAGTACTTC.

As DNA, the CDR3 is TGTGCCATCAGAGACCGGACAGGGGGAAACACTGAAGCTTTCTTT. Translation: CAIRDRTGGNTEAFF. V and J are TRBV10-3 and TRBJ1-1; 10 bases align to TRBD1. Germline CDR1 and CDR2: ENHRY and SYGVKD. This CDR3 spans 15 amino acids. The ends lost 6 bases at V and 2 bases at J; junction bases unmatched: 6.

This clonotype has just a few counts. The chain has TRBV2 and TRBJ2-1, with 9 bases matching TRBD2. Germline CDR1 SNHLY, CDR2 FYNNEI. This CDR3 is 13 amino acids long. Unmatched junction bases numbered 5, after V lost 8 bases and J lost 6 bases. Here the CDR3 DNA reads TGTGCCAGCCTCTCTAGCGGGGTCAATGAGCAGTTCTTC. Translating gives CASLSSGVNEQFF.

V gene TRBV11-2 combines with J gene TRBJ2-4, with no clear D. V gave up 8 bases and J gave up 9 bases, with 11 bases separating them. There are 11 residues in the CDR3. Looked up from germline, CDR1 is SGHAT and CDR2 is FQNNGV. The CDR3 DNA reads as TGTGCCAGCGGAATGACGGGCATTCAGTACTTC. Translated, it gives CASGMTGIQYF.

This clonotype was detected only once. The DNA for the CDR3 is TGTGCCAGCAGAGGAACAGGAGCCGGGGATACGCAGTATTTT. Its translation is CASRGTGAGDTQYF. The V call is TRBV12-3 or TRBV12-4, the J call TRBJ2-3; a possible D gene is TRBD1 (5 bases). Trimming took 6 bases from V and 6 from J, leaving 16 bases between them. The CDR3 length is 14 residues.

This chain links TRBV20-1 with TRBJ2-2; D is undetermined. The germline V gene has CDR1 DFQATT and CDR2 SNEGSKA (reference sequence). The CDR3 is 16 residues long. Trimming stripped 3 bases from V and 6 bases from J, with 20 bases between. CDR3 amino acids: CSASEWIGNSAGELFF. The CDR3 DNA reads TGCAGTGCTAGCGAGTGGATTGGGAATTCGGCCGGGGAGCTGTTTTTT.

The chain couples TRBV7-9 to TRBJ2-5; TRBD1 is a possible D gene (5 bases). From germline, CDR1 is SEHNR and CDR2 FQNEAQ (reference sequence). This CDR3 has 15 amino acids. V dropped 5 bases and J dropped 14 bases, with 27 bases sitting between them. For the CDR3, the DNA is TGTGCCAGCAGCCCCTTCCCTGACGTGTTCTGGGGCCATTACTTC. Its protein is CASSPFPDVFWGHYF.

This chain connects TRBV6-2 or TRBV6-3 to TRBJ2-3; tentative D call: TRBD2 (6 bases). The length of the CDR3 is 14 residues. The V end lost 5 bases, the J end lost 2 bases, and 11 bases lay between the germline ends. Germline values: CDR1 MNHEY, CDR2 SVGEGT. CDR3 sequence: CASSPRGITDTQYF. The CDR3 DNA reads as TGTGCCAGCAGTCCCCGGGGGATCACAGATACGCAGTATTTT.

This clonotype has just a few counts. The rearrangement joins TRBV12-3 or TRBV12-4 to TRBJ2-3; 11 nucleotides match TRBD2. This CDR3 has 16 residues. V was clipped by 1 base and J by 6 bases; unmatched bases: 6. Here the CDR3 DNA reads TGTGCCAGCAGTTTAGTATTAGCGGGAGGGCCCGATACGCAGTATTTT. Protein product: CASSLVLAGGPDTQYF.

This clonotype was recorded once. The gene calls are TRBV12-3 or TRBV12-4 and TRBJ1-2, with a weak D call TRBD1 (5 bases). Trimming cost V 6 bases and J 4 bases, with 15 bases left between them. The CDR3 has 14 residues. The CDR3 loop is CASSGRADPYGYTF. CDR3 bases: TGTGCCAGCAGCGGCAGGGCGGACCCCTATGGCTACACCTTC.

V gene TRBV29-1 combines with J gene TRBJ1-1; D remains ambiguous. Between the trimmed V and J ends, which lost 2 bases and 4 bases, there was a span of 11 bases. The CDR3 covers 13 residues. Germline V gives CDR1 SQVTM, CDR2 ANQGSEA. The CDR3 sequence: CSVETHGGTEAFF. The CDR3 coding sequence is TGCAGCGTTGAAACCCATGGCGGCACTGAAGCTTTCTTT.

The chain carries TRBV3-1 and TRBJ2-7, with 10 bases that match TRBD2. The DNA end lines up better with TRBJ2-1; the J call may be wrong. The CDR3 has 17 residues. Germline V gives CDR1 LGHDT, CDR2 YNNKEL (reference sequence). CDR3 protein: CASSHNRWGSGRNEQFF. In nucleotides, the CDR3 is TGTGCCAGCAGCCACAACCGGTGGGGTAGCGGGAGGAATGAGCAGTTCTTC.

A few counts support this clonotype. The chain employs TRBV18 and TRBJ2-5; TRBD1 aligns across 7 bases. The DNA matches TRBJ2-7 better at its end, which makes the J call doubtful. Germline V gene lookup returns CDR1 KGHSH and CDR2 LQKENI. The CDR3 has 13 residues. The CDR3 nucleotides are TGTGCCAGCAGGATGACAGGGTATGGCGAGCAGTACTTC. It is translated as CASRMTGYGEQYF.

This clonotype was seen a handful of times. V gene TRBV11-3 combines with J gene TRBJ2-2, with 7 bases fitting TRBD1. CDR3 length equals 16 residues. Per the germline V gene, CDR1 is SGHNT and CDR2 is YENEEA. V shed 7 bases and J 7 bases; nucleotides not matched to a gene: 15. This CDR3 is CASTLGGRDVGGELFF. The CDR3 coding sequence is TGTGCCAGCACCCTAGGGGGCCGGGACGTAGGCGGGGAGCTGTTTTTT.